Sequencing of this TCR beta chain was carried out in a study of regulatory T cells in long-lasting Graves disease. Study overall: The antithyroid drugs taken by newly diagnosed Graves' patients had been used for under 3 months. Findings of the study overall: There were preferences for TRBV28, TRBJ1-2 and TRBJ2-5 in persistent disease.

For TCR beta, libraries came from iRepertoire HTBI primers and Arm-PCR of CDR3 regions. TCRdb recomputed calls from the multiplex PCR reads with MiXCR, one row per CDR3 protein. The sample lists about 420,000 distinct CDR3 sequences, around 15% occurring once. This CDR3 is built from 13 residues. Germline values: CDR1 SEHNR, CDR2 FQNEAQ (reference sequence). This sample's time point: newly diagnosed GD, antithyroid drugs for less than 3 months. TCR sequences were obtained from RNA taken from PBMCs. Concerning this clonotype: Its antigen is currently unknown. Germline and junction disagree at one end, which may indicate a read error.

The same sample was also studied in work on T cells in Graves' hyperthyroidism and ophthalmopathy. That work adds: Patients were excluded for uncontrolled infection, other autoimmune disease, pregnancy or lactation.

This specimen was peripheral blood mononuclear cells (PBMCs), taken at new diagnosis, from a patient treated with antithyroid drugs. This TCR derives from a young woman with Graves disease. The chain links TRBV7-9 to TRBJ2-7, with unresolved D. CDR3 coding DNA: TGTGCCATCAGACCGTTCTCCGGCGGCTCCCCAAACTTC. Its protein product is CAIRPFSGGSPNF.